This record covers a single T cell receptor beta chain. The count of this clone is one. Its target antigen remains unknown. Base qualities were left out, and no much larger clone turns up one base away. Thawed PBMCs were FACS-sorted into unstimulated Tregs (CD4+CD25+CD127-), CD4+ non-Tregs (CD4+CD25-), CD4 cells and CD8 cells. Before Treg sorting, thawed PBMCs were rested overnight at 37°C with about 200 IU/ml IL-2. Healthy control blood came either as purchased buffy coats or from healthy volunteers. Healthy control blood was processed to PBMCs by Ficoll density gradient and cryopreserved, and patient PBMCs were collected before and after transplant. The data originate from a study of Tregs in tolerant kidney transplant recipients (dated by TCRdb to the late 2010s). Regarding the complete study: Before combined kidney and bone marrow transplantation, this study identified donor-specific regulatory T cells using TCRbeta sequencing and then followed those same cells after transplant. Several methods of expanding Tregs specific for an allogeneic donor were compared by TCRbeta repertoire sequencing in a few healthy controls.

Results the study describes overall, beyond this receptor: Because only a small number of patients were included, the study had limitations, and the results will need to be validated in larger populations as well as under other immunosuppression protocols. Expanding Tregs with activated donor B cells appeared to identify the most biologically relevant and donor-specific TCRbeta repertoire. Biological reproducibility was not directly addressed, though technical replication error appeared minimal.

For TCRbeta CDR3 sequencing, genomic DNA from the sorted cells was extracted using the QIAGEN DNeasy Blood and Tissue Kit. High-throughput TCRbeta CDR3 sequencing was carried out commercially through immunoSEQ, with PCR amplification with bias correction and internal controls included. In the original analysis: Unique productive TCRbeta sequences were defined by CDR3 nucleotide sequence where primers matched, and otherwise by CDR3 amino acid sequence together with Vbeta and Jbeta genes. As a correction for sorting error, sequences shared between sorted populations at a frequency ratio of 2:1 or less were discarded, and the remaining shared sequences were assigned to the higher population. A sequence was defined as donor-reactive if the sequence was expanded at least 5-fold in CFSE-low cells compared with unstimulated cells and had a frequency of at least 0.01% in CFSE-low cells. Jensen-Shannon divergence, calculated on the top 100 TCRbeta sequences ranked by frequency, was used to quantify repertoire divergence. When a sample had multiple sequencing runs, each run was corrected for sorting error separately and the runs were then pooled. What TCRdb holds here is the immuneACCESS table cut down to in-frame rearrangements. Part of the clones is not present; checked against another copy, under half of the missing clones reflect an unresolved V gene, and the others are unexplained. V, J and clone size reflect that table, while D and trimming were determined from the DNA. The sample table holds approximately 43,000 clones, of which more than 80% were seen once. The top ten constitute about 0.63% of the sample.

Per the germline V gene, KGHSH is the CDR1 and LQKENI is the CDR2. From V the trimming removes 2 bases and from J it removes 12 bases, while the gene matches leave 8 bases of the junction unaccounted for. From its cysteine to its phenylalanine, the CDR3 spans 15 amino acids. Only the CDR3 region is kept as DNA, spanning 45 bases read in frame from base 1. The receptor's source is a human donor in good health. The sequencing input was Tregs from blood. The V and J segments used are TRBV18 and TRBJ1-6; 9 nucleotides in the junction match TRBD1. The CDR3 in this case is CASSPNRQGGQPLHF. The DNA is TGTGCCAGCTCACCAAATCGACAGGGGGGACAACCCCTCCACTTT.